This entry is about one T cell receptor (beta chain). Data came from immunoSEQ multiplex PCR; TCRdb stores just in-frame clones and leaves some out. Of 20,000 to 25,000 clones listed, less than 75% were seen once; the top ten hold 15% to 20%. CDR1 and CDR2 from the germline V gene are SGHNT and YYREEE (reference sequence). Trimming removed 5 bases at V and 0 bases at J, with 17 bases between. This CDR3 comprises 16 residues. The data were obtained in a study of PD-1 blockade in classical Hodgkin lymphoma. Time point meaning: cycle 4 day 1 (C4D1), after around six weeks of nivolumab. There was relapse after autologous stem cell transplantation in every patient, and there was variation in brentuximab vedotin exposure.

The specimen comprised peripheral blood mononuclear cells (PBMCs), sampled before the fourth cycle of nivolumab. The chain uses TRBV5-4 and TRBJ1-2; D uncertain. This sequence was found in a human donor with classical Hodgkin lymphoma. CDR3 protein: CASSPGRGGTNYGYTF. CDR3 DNA sequence: TGTGCCAGCAGTCCAGGTAGAGGCGGGACTAACTATGGCTACACCTTC.